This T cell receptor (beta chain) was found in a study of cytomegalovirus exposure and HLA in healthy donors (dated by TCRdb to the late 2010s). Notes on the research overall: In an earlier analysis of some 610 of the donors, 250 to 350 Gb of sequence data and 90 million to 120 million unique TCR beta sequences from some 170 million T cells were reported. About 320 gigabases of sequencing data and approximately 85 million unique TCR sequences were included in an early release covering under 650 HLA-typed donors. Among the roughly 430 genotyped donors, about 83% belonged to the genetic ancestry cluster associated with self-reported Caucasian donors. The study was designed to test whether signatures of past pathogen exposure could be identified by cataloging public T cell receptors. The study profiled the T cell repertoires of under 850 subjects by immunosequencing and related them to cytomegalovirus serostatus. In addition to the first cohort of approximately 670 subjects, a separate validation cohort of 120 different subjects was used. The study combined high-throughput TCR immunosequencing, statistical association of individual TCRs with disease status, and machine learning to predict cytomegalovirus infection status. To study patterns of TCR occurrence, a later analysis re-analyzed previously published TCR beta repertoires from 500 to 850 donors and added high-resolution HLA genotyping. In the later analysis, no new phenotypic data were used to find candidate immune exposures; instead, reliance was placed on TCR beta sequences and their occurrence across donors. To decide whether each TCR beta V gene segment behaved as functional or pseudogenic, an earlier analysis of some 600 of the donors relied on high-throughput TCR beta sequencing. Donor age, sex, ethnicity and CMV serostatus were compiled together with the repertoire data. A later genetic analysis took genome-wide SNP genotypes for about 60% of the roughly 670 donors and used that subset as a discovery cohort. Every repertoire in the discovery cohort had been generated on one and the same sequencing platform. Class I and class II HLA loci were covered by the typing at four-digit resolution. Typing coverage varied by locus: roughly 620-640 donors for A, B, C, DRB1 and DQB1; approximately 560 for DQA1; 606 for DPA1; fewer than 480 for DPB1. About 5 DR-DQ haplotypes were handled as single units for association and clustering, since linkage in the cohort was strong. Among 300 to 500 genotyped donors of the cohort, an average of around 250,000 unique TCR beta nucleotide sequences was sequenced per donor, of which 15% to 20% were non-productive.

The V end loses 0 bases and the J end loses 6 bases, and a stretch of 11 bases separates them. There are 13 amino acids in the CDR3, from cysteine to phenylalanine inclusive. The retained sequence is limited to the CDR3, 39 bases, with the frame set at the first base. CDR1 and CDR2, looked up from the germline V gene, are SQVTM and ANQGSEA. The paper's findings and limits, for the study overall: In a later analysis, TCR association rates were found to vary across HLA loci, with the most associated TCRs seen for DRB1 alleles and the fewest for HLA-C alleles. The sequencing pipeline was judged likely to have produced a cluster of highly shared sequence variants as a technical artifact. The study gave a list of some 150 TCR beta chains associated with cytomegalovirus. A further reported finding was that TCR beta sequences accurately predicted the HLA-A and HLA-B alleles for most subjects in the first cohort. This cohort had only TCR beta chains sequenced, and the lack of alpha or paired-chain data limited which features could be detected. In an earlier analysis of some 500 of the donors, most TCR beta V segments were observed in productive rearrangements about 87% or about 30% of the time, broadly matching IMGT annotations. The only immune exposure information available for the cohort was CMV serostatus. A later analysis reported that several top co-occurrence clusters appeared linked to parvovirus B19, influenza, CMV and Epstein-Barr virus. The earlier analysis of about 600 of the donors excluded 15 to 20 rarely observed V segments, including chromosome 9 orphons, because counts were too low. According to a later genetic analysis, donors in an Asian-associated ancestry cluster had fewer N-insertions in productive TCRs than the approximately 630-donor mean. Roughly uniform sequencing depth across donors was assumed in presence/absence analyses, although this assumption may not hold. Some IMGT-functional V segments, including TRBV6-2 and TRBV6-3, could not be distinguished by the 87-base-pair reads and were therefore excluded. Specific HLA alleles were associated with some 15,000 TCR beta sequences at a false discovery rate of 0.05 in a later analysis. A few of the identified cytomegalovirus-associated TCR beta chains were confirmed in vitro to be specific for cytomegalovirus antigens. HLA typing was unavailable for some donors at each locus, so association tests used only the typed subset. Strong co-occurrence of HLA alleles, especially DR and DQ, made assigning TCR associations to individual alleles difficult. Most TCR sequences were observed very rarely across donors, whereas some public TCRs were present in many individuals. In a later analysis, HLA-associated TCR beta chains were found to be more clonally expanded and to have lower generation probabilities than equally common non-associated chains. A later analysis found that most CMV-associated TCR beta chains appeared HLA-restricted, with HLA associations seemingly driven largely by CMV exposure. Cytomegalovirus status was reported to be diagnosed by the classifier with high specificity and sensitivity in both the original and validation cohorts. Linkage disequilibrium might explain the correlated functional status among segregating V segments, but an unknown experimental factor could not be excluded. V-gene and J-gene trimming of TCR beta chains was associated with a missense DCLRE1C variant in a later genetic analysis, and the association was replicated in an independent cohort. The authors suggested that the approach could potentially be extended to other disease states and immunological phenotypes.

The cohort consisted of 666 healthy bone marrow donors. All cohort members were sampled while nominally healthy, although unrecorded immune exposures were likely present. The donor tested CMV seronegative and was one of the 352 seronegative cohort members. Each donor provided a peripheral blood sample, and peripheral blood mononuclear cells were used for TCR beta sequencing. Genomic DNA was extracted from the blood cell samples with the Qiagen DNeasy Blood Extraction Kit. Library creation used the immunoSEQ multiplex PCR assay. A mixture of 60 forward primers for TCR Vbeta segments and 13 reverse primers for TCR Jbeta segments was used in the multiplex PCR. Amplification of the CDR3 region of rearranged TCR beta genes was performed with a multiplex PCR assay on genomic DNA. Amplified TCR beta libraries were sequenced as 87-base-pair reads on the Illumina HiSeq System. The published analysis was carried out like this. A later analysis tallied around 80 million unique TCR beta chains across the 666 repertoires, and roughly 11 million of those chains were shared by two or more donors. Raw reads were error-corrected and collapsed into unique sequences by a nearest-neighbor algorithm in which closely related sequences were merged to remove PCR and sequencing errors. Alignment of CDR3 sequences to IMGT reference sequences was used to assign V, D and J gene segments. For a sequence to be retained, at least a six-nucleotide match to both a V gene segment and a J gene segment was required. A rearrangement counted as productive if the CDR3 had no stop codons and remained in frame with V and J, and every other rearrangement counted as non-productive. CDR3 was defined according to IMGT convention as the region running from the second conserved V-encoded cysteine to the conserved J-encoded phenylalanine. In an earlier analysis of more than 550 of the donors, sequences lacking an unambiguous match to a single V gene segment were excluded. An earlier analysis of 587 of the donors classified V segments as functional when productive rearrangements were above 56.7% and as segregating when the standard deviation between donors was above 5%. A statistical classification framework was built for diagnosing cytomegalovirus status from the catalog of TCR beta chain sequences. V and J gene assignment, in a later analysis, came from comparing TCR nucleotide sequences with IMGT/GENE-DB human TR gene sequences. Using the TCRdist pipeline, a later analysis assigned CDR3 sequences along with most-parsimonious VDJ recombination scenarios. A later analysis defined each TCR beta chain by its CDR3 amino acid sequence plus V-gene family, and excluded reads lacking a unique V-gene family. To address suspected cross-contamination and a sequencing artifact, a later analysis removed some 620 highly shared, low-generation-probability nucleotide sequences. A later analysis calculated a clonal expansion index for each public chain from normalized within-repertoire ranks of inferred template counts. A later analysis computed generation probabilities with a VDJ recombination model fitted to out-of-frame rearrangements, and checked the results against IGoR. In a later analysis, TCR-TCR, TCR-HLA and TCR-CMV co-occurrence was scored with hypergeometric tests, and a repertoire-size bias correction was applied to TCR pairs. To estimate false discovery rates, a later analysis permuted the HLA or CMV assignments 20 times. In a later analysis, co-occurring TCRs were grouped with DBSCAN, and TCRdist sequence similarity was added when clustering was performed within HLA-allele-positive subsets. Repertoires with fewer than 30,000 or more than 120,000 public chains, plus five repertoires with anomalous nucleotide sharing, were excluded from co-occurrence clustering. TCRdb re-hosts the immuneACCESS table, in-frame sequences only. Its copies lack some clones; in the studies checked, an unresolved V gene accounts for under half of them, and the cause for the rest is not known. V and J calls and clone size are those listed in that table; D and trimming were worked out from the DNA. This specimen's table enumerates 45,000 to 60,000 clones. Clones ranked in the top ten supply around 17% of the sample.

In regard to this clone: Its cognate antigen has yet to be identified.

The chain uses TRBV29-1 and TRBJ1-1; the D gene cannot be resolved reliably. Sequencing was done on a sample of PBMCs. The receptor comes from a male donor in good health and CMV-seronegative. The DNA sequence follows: TGCAGCGTTGAAGATCTGGTGGGAGCTGAAGCTTTCTTT. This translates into CSVEDLVGAEAFF.